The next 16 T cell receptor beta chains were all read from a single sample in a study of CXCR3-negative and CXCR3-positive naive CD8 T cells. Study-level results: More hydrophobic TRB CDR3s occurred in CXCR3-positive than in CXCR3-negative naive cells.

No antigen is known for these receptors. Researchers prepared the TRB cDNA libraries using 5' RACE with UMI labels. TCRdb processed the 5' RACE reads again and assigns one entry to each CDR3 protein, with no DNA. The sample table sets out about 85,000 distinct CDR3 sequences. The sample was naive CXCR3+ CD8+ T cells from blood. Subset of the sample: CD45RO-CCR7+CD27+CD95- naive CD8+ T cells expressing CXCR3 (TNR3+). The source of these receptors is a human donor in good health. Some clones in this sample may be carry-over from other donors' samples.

CDR3 sequence: CASSPTDRGLAEPQHF. The V and J genes are TRBV28 and TRBJ1-5; TCRdb selects TRBD1, and the lack of DNA leaves this call unchecked. Germline CDR1 is MDHEN and CDR2 is SYDVKM. The CDR3 covers 16 residues.

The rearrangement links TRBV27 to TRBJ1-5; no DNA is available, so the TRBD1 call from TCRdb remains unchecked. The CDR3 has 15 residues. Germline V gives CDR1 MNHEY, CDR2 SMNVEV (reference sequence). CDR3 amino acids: CASSLSGTGTQPQHF.

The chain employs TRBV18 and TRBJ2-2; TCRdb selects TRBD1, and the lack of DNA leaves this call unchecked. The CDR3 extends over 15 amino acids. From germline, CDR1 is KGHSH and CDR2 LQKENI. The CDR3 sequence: CASSPGQTNTGELFF. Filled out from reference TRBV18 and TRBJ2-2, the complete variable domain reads NAGVMQNPRHLVRRRGQEARLRCSPMKGHSHVYWYRQLPEEGLKFMVYLQKENIIDESGMPKERFSAEFPKEGPSILRIQQVVRGDSAAYFCASSPGQTNTGELFFGEGSRLTVL.

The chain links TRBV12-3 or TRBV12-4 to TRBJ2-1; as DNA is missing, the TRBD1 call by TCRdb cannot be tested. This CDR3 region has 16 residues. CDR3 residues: CASSLIRGTVVGEQFF.

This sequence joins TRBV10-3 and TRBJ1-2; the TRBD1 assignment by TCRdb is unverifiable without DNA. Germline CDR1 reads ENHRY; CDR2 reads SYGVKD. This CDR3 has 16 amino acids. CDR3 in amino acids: CAISDLPRDRGYGYTF.

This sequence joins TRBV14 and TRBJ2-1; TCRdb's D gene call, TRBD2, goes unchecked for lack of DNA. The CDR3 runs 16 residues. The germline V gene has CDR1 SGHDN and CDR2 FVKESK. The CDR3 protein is CASSPAGTTSYNEQFF.

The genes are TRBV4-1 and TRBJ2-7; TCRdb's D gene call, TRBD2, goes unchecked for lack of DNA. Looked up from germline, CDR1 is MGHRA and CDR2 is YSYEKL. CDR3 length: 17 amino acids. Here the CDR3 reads CASSHPASGTFSYEQYF.

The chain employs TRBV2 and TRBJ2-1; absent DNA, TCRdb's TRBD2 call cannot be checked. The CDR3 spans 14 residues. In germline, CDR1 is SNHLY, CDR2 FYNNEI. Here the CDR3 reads CASSGLAGVDEQFF. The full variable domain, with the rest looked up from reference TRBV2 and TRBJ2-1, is EPEVTQTPSHQVTQMGQEVILRCVPISNHLYFYWYRQILGQKVEFLVSFYNNEISEKSEIFDDQFSVERPDGSNFTLKIRSTKLEDSAMYFCASSGLAGVDEQFFGPGTRLTVL.

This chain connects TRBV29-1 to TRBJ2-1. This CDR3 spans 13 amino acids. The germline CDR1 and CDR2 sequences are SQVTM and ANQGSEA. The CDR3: CSVPKSSYNEQFF.

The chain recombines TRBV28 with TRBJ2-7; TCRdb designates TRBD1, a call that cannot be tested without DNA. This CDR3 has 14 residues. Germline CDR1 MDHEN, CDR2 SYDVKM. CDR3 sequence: CASTLSYRVHEQYF.

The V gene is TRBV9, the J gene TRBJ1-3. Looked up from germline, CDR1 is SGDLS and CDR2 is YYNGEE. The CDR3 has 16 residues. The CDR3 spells CASSVAFRGSGNTIYF.

The CDR3 reads CAVGALGNTEAFF. J is TRBJ1-1 and V is TRBV28; TCRdb returns TRBD1, unconfirmable since there is no DNA. The CDR3 extends over 13 amino acids. Per the germline V gene, CDR1 is MDHEN and CDR2 is SYDVKM.

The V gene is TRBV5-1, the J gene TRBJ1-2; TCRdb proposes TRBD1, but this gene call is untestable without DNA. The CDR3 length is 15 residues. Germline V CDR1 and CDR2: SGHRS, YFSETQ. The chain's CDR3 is CASSLAGERDYGYTF.

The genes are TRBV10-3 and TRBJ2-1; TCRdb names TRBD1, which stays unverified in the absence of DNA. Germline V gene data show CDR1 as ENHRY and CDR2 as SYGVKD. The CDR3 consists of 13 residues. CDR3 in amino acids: CAISESIGDEQFF.

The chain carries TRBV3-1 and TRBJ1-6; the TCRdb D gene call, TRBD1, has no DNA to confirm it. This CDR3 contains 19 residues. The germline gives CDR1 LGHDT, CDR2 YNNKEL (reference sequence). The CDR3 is CASSPTTGTIISYNSPLHF.

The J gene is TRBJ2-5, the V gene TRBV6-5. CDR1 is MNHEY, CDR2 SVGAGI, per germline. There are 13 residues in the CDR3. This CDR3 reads CASSYYLRETQYF.